The clone carrying this TCR beta chain was seen only a few times. TCRdb fed the 5' RACE reads into MiXCR, producing one record per CDR3 protein. The sample lists roughly 330,000 distinct CDR3 sequences, 6.5% to 8.5% seen once, with about a sixth in the top ten. The CDR3 consists of 15 residues. The V segment lost 4 bases and the J segment 5 bases; nucleotides outside the gene matches: 10. The germline gives CDR1 SGHVS, CDR2 FQNEAQ. The source of the sample is a study of T cells after yellow fever vaccination. Material: PBMCs, obtained more than 35 days after the first yellow fever vaccination. The receptor was isolated from a man younger than 30 who received the YFV17D yellow fever vaccine. The chain couples TRBV7-8 to TRBJ2-5; 7 positions agree with TRBD1. The CDR3, as DNA: TGTGCCAGCAGCTGGAAACAGGGGTTCGCGGAGACCCAGTACTTC. It codes for CASSWKQGFAETQYF.